The 3 T cell receptor beta chains given below trace back to one sample, sequenced in a study of T cells in Graves' hyperthyroidism and ophthalmopathy. RNA transcripts served as the template for amplifying TCR beta CDR3 regions. The HTBI set primed first-round TCR CDR3 RT-PCR. TCRdb recomputed calls from the multiplex PCR reads with MiXCR, one row per CDR3 protein. The sample yields 500,000 to 600,000 distinct CDR3 sequences, over 15% seen once. The sequenced sample was blood. The receptors come from a woman aged 18-29 years with Graves' hyperthyroidism.

This clonotype was picked up a small number of times. This chain joins TRBV29-1 and TRBJ1-1, with 11 bases matching TRBD1. The ends lost 7 bases at V and 6 bases at J; junction bases unmatched: 10. The CDR3 totals 14 residues. Germline V CDR1 and CDR2: SQVTM, ANQGSEA. The CDR3 nucleotides are TGCAGCGCAAAATCCGGGACAGGGGGTGCTGAAGCTTTCTTT. This encodes CSAKSGTGGAEAFF.

The chain combines TRBV24-1 with TRBJ2-3; 7 bases are shared with TRBD1. After removal of 1 base from V and 5 bases from J, the junction contained 5 bases not matched to a gene. This CDR3 region has 15 residues. The V gene's germline CDR1 is KGHDR and CDR2 SFDVKD. CDR3 region: CATSDFTGVEDTQYF. The CDR3 DNA is TGTGCCACCAGTGATTTTACAGGGGTGGAAGATACGCAGTATTTT.

In this sample, this clonotype turned up many times. This rearrangement joins TRBV7-2 to TRBJ2-3, with 8 bases matching TRBD1. Germline-derived CDR1 and CDR2 are SGHTA and FQGNSA. This CDR3 spans 15 amino acids. The junction had 8 bases not matched to a gene; V was cut back by 4 bases and J by 5 bases. The CDR3 protein is CASSSDRALRDTQYF. The DNA for the CDR3 is TGTGCCAGCAGCTCGGACAGGGCACTCAGAGATACGCAGTATTTT. The entire variable domain, with the rest obtained from reference TRBV7-2 and TRBJ2-3, is as follows: GAGVSQSPSNKVTEKGKDVELRCDPISGHTALYWYRQSLGQGLEFLIYFQGNSAPDKSGLPSDRFSAERTGGSVSTLTIQRTQQEDSAVYLCASSSDRALRDTQYFGPGTRLTVL.